This T cell receptor (beta chain) stems from a study of blood T cell repertoires in COVID-19. Profiling relied on immunoSEQ multiplex PCR, and the TCRdb table lists in-frame clones only, not all of them. The top ten clones hold under 9% of a sample with around 150,000 clones, approximately 82% of them seen once. The CDR3 consists of 11 residues. The ends were cut back, 3 bases at V and 4 bases at J, with 2 bases in the middle. The source of this sequence is a middle-aged woman with COVID-19, enrolled during active disease. This sequence joins TRBV12-3 or TRBV12-4 and TRBJ2-3; D not certain. Sample: peripheral blood. The CDR3, as DNA: TGTGCCAGCAGTTTCGCAGATACGCAGTATTTT. The encoded protein is CASSFADTQYF.